One and the same sample provided the 30 T cell receptor beta chains below, sequenced in a study of T cells in Graves' hyperthyroidism and ophthalmopathy. The TCR beta CDR3 regions underwent amplification using RNA transcripts as the source. During a first-round RT-PCR of the TCR CDR3, the HTBI primer set was used. TCRdb fed the multiplex PCR reads into MiXCR, producing one record per CDR3 protein. This sample has roughly 170,000 distinct CDR3 sequences, with 15% to 20% found just once. Input material: blood. The source of these receptors is a woman aged 50 to 65 with Graves' hyperthyroidism.

This clonotype was recorded many times. The chain links TRBV5-1 to TRBJ1-2, with D possibly TRBD1 on 5 matching bases. CDR3 length equals 13 residues. Trimming left V 4 bases short and J 3 bases short, with 10 bases between. From germline, CDR1 is SGHRS and CDR2 YFSETQ. CDR3 nucleotides: TGCGCCAGCAGCAATACAGGTCACTATGGCTACACCTTC. Residues: CASSNTGHYGYTF.

The gene calls are TRBV6-2 or TRBV6-3 and TRBJ2-1; D gene unclear. Germline CDR1 MNHEY, CDR2 SVGEGT. Trimming removed 5 bases at V and 10 bases at J, with 12 bases between. The CDR3 consists of 12 residues. The CDR3 region is CASSPRAEEQFF. CDR3 in DNA: TGTGCCAGCAGTCCCCGGGCGGAGGAGCAGTTCTTC.

Worth noting for this clonotype: The junction differs from germline at one of its ends, possibly a read error. The chain has TRBV19 and TRBJ1-3, with TRBD1 as a possible D gene (5 bases). In germline, CDR1 is LNHDA, CDR2 SQIVND (reference sequence). The CDR3 length is 14 residues. The CDR3 DNA reads as TGTGACAGTAGTCAGGGTTCGGCTGGAAACACCATATATTTT. As protein: CDSSQGSAGNTIYF.

This clonotype was recorded at least ten times. J is TRBJ2-7 and V is TRBV27, with 8 positions matching TRBD2. The ends lost 2 bases at V and 4 bases at J; junction bases unmatched: 4. CDR1 is MNHEY and CDR2 is SMNVEV in the germline V gene (reference sequence). CDR3 length: 14 amino acids. The DNA for the CDR3 is TGTGCCAGCAGTTTAATCGGGGGGGGTTACGAGCAGTACTTC. Amino acids: CASSLIGGGYEQYF.

The gene calls are TRBV7-9 and TRBJ1-6; a weak D match, TRBD1 (6 bases). Trimming left V 6 bases short and J 7 bases short, with 16 bases between. Germline values: CDR1 SEHNR, CDR2 FQNEAQ (reference sequence). The CDR3 has 15 amino acids. The CDR3 DNA reads as TGTGCCAGCAGGGGTCCTGACAGGTTAAATTCACCCCTCCACTTT. Protein: CASRGPDRLNSPLHF.

This clonotype was seen many times. The rearrangement joins TRBV5-1 to TRBJ2-3; TRBD1 might be the D (6 bases). Germline CDR1 reads SGHRS; CDR2 reads YFSETQ. CDR3 length: 15 residues. V lost 0 bases, J lost 0 bases, and 8 bases lay in between. The CDR3 DNA sequence: TGCGCCAGCAGCTTGGCACAGGGTAGCACAGATACGCAGTATTTT. Translation gives CASSLAQGSTDTQYF.

This chain joins TRBV3-1 and TRBJ2-3; D remains unclear. With 4 bases removed from V and 11 bases from J, the gap between germline ends came to 13 bases. This CDR3 is 12 amino acids long. Germline CDR1 and CDR2: LGHDT and YNNKEL (reference sequence). The CDR3 is CASSPDTLVQYF. CDR3 bases: TGTGCCAGCAGCCCAGACACATTGGTGCAGTATTTT.

This clonotype was counted many times. The chain couples TRBV28 to TRBJ1-1; no reliable D call. The germline CDR1 and CDR2 sequences are MDHEN and SYDVKM. The CDR3 covers 11 residues. V was clipped by 3 bases and J by 7 bases, with 6 bases between them. CDR3 residues: CASSFGIEAFF. DNA for the CDR3: TGTGCCAGCAGTTTTGGAATTGAAGCTTTCTTT.

The chain employs TRBV6-2 or TRBV6-3 and TRBJ1-1, with a possible D match to TRBD1 (6 bases). Germline assignment: CDR1 MNHEY and CDR2 SVGEGT. The CDR3 has 18 residues. Between the trimmed V and J ends, which lost 2 bases and 1 base, there was a span of 20 bases. CDR3 in amino acids: CASSYNRDTGPPNTEAFF. CDR3 coding DNA: TGTGCCAGCAGTTACAACCGGGACACGGGGCCTCCGAACACTGAAGCTTTCTTT.

Comments on this clonotype: Being one base from a much bigger clone, this may be a read error. The chain combines TRBV6-1 with TRBJ2-1; D ambiguous. Germline values: CDR1 MNHNS, CDR2 SASEGT. CDR3 length equals 13 residues. CDR3 protein: CASRGSSYNEEFF. Written as DNA, the CDR3 is TGTGCCAGCAGGGGGTCATCCTACAATGAGGAGTTCTTC.

This clonotype was counted at least ten times. The V gene is TRBV6-5, the J gene TRBJ1-6; TRBD1 matches 8 bases. CDR3 length: 16 residues. The V gene's germline CDR1 is MNHEY and CDR2 SVGAGI. V shed 0 bases, J shed 7 bases, and the junction held 5 bases outside the gene matches. CDR3 residues: CASSYSDRGINSPLHF. The CDR3 nucleotides are TGTGCCAGCAGTTACTCCGACAGGGGCATCAATTCACCCCTCCACTTT.

This clonotype was found many times. The rearrangement links TRBV28 to TRBJ1-5, with D perhaps TRBD1 (6 bases). Trimming took 2 bases from V and 5 from J, leaving 7 bases between them. Germline V lookup: CDR1 MDHEN, CDR2 SYDVKM. The CDR3 spans 13 residues. DNA for the CDR3: TGTGCCAGCAGTTTAAACAGGGATCAGCCCCAGCATTTT. It codes for CASSLNRDQPQHF.

This clonotype was found many times. The V gene is TRBV28, the J gene TRBJ1-1; D gene uncertain. Germline V gene data show CDR1 as MDHEN and CDR2 as SYDVKM. The V and J ends lost 4 bases and 0 bases respectively, with 12 bases between them. The CDR3 length is 15 residues. The CDR3 sequence: CASSSPRRLNTEAFF. CDR3 bases: TGTGCCAGCAGTTCCCCCAGACGATTGAACACTGAAGCTTTCTTT.

This clonotype showed up many times. This chain links TRBV6-2 or TRBV6-3 with TRBJ2-1; maybe TRBD1 (8 bases). The V gene lost 4 bases and the J gene lost 0 bases, with 16 bases spanning the gap. Germline-derived CDR1 and CDR2 are MNHEY and SVGEGT. The CDR3 runs to 17 residues. CDR3 in amino acids: CASSFGRGTGSYNEQFF. Here the CDR3 DNA reads TGTGCCAGCAGTTTTGGGAGGGGGACAGGCTCCTACAATGAGCAGTTCTTC.

The V call is TRBV7-8, the J call TRBJ1-3; D is undetermined. Deletions cut 8 bases from V and 9 bases from J, with 11 bases between. Looked up from germline, CDR1 is SGHVS and CDR2 is FQNEAQ. The CDR3 length is 11 residues. The CDR3 coding sequence is TGTGCCAGCGCGGGCAGTGCCACCATATATTTT. It yields the protein CASAGSATIYF.

This clonotype has ten or more counts. The V gene is TRBV6-2 or TRBV6-3, the J gene TRBJ2-1; 10 positions match TRBD1. Trimming at V came to 6 bases and at J to 7 bases, leaving 9 bases not matched to a gene. This CDR3 spans 15 amino acids. Germline CDR1 MNHEY, CDR2 SVGEGT. The CDR3 DNA reads as TGTGCCAGCAGCCATACCGGGACAGGGGCGAATGAGCAGTTCTTC. Its protein product is CASSHTGTGANEQFF.

This clonotype was recorded at least ten times. The CDR3 DNA reads as TGCGCCAGCAGTGAGTCGAGCGTCCTACGAGGGGGCTTGGGAAGCAATGAGCAGTTCTTC. Protein: CASSESSVLRGGLGSNEQFF. This chain joins TRBV10-1 and TRBJ2-1; 7 bases are a match to TRBD1. Germline V gene lookup returns CDR1 WNHNN and CDR2 SYGVQD (reference sequence). J was trimmed by 6 bases and V by 0 bases; bases with no gene match: 20. The CDR3 is 20 residues long.

The chain carries TRBV5-4 and TRBJ2-3, with D tentatively TRBD2 (6 bases). The germline V gene has CDR1 SGHNT and CDR2 YYREEE (reference sequence). The CDR3 has 16 residues. Trimming pared 2 bases from V and 1 base from J, leaving 14 bases between. The CDR3 bases are TGTGCCAGCAGCTTCGGGGGTCCCAGAGGCACAGATACGCAGTATTTT. This encodes CASSFGGPRGTDTQYF.

This chain connects TRBV20-1 to TRBJ2-3, with 9 nucleotides matching TRBD2. In germline, CDR1 is DFQATT, CDR2 SNEGSKA (reference sequence). CDR3 size: 19 residues. V dropped 1 base and J dropped 11; count of bases not matched to a gene: 25. CDR3 DNA sequence: TGCAGTGCTAGAGGGGGGCGGGGGGGGGGAGATACAGTCACAGAGAGGCAGTATTTT. It translates to CSARGGRGGGDTVTERQYF.

This clonotype has ten or more counts. The chain couples TRBV6-1 to TRBJ2-7, with D unclear. CDR1 is MNHNS and CDR2 is SASEGT in the germline V gene. Trimming removed 6 bases from V and 1 base from J, with 10 bases in between. CDR3 length equals 13 residues. This chain's CDR3 is CASSNSASYEQYF. The CDR3 coding sequence is TGTGCCAGCAGCAACTCGGCATCCTACGAGCAGTACTTC.

At least ten counts were recorded for this clonotype. The V and J genes are TRBV24-1 and TRBJ2-6, with D perhaps matching TRBD1 (7 bases). The CDR3 has 18 residues. V shed 3 bases and J shed 4 bases, with 18 bases lying between them. Germline lookup yields CDR1 KGHDR and CDR2 SFDVKD. CDR3 in DNA: TGTGCCACCAGTGATACGCAGGAGGGGGCATCGGGGGCCAACGTCCTGACTTTC. It translates to CATSDTQEGASGANVLTF.

The V call is TRBV4-3, the J call TRBJ1-2; the D gene is possibly TRBD1 (5 bases). Germline V gene sequence: CDR1 LGHNA, CDR2 YSLEER. Deletions cut 0 bases from V and 7 bases from J, with 15 bases between. This CDR3 comprises 15 residues. The CDR3 nucleotides read TGCGCCAGCAGCCAAGATTCGGGTCAGGGACCTGGCTACACCTTC. Its translation: CASSQDSGQGPGYTF.

There are a few counts of this clonotype. CDR3 in amino acids: CASSAGRQAEAFF. Written as DNA, the CDR3 is TGTGCCAGCAGCGCGGGACGTCAGGCTGAAGCTTTCTTT. The V and J genes are TRBV9 and TRBJ1-1; the D gene is possibly TRBD1 (5 bases). Germline V gene lookup returns CDR1 SGDLS and CDR2 YYNGEE. This CDR3 comprises 13 residues. V lost 3 bases and J lost 6, with 12 bases in between. Full variable domain (outside the CDR3, taken from reference TRBV9 and TRBJ1-1): DSGVTQTPKHLITATGQRVTLRCSPRSGDLSVYWYQQSLDQGLQFLIQYYNGEERAKGNILERFSAQQFPDLHSELNLSSLELGDSALYFCASSAGRQAEAFFGQGTRLTVV.

The sample holds many counts of this clonotype. V and J are TRBV28 and TRBJ2-3; D is possibly TRBD1 (7 bases). Trimming left V 5 bases short and J 0 bases short, with 12 bases between. Germline CDR1 is MDHEN and CDR2 is SYDVKM. The CDR3 extends over 15 amino acids. CDR3 protein: CASSPQGGSTDTQYF. The DNA of the CDR3 is TGTGCCAGCAGTCCCCAGGGGGGTAGCACAGATACGCAGTATTTT. Filled out from reference TRBV28 and TRBJ2-3, the complete variable domain reads DVKVTQSSRYLVKRTGEKVFLECVQDMDHENMFWYRQDPGLGLRLIYFSYDVKMKEKGDIPEGYSVSREKKERFSLILESASTNQTSMYLCASSPQGGSTDTQYFGPGTRLTVL.

Notes on this clonotype: A much larger clone is a single base away; this may be a read error. The chain combines TRBV20-1 with TRBJ2-2; D perhaps matches TRBD1 (5 bases). CDR1 and CDR2 from the germline V gene are DFQATT and SNEGSKA (reference sequence). CDR3 length equals 16 residues. CDR3 residues: CSAGERTRPNTGELFF. The CDR3 region has the DNA TGCAGTGCTGGAGAAAGGACAAGACCGAACACCGGGGAGCTGTTTTTT.

This clonotype was counted a few times. A read error may produce the germline difference seen at one junction end. CDR3 loop: CTSSIGRDGYTF. CDR3 sequence (DNA): TGTACCAGTAGTATAGGACGAGATGGCTACACCTTC. The chain carries TRBV19 and TRBJ1-2, with D hard to call. Per germline, CDR1 LNHDA and CDR2 SQIVND (reference sequence). The CDR3 is 12 residues long.

In its sample, this clonotype was seen many times. The chain employs TRBV13 and TRBJ1-1; D remains unclear. Germline V gene sequence: CDR1 PRHDT, CDR2 FYEKMQ (reference sequence). The V end was cut by 0 bases, the J end by 2 bases, with 10 bases between. The CDR3 sequence is 15 residues long. CDR3 residues: CASSLGKGLNTEAFF. CDR3 nucleotides: TGTGCCAGCAGCTTAGGGAAAGGTTTAAACACTGAAGCTTTCTTT.

This clonotype appeared many times. The V call is TRBV5-1, the J call TRBJ1-1; weak D call: TRBD1 (5 bases). Per germline, CDR1 SGHRS and CDR2 YFSETQ. CDR3 length: 15 residues. Trimming cost V 0 bases and J 1 base, with 10 bases left between them. The CDR3 sequence is CASSLVAGTNTEAFF. The CDR3 DNA follows: TGCGCCAGCAGCTTGGTTGCAGGGACGAACACTGAAGCTTTCTTT.

This clonotype was recorded at least ten times. This rearrangement joins TRBV7-6 to TRBJ2-1, with TRBD2 identical over 11 bases. V was pared by 5 bases and J by 7 bases, with 10 bases of the junction left unmatched. The CDR3 is 16 residues long. From germline, CDR1 is SGHVS and CDR2 FNYEAQ. This chain's CDR3 is CASSRRGSGGANEQFF. For the CDR3, the DNA is TGTGCCAGCAGCCGCCGGGGTAGCGGGGGGGCGAATGAGCAGTTCTTC.

This clonotype was observed a few times. The chain combines TRBV6-1 with TRBJ2-2, with D maybe TRBD1 (5 bases). With 6 bases removed from V and 0 bases from J, the gap between germline ends came to 17 bases. Germline V gene data show CDR1 as MNHNS and CDR2 as SASEGT. The CDR3 loop spans 17 amino acids. CDR3 nucleotides: TGTGCCAGCAGCGACAAGTGGAGACAGACGAACACCGGGGAGCTGTTTTTT. Translation gives CASSDKWRQTNTGELFF.